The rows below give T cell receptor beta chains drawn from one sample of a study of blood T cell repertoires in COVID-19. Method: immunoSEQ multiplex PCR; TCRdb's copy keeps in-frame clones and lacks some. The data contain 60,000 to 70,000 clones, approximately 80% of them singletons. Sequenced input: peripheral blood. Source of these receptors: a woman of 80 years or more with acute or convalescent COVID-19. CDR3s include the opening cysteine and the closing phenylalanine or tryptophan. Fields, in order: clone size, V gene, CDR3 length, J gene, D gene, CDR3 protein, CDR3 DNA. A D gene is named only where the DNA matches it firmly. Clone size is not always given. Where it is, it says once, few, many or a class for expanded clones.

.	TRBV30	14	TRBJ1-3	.	CAWSRGNSGNTIYF	TGTGCCTGGAGTAGGGGGAACTCTGGAAACACCATATATTTT
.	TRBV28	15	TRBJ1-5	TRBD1	CASKLGQGINQPQHF	TGTGCCAGCAAATTGGGACAGGGGATAAATCAGCCCCAGCATTTT
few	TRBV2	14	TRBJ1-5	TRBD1	CASSGTGEDQPQHF	TGTGCCAGCAGCGGGACAGGGGAGGATCAGCCCCAGCATTTT
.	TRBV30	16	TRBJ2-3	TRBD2	CAASSSGIGVGDTQYF	TGTGCTGCAAGTTCTAGCGGGATAGGTGTCGGAGATACGCAGTATTTT
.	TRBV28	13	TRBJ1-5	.	CASKLSGNQPQHF	TGTGCCAGCAAGTTATCAGGCAATCAGCCCCAGCATTTT
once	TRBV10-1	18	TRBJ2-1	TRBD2	CASSESWASGKPYNEQFF	TGCGCCAGCAGTGAGTCATGGGCTAGCGGGAAGCCCTACAATGAGCAGTTCTTC
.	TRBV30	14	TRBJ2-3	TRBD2	CAWTIAGVPDTQYF	TGTGCCTGGACGATAGCGGGAGTTCCAGATACGCAGTATTTT
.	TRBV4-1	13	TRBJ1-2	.	CASSHGRDYGYTF	TGCGCCAGCAGCCATGGCAGGGACTATGGCTACACCTTC
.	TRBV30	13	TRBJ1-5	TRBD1	CAWSDRGNQPQHF	TGTGCCTGGAGTGACAGGGGTAATCAGCCCCAGCATTTT
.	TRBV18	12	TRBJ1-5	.	CASSEPDQPQHF	TGTGCCAGCTCCGAGCCCGATCAGCCCCAGCATTTT
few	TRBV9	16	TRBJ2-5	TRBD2	CASSGGLAGPRETQYF	TGTGCCAGCAGCGGGGGACTAGCGGGACCCCGGGAGACCCAGTACTTC
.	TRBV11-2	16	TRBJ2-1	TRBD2	CASSHRGLAEYNEQFF	TGTGCCAGCAGCCACCGGGGACTAGCGGAATACAATGAGCAGTTCTTC
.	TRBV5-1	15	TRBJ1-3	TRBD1	CASSTQGARGNTIYF	TGCGCCAGCAGCACACAGGGGGCGCGAGGAAACACCATATATTTT
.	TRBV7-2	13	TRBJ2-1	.	CASSLGLRNEQFF	TGTGCCAGCAGCCTGGGACTCAGGAATGAGCAGTTCTTC
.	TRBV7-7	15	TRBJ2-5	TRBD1	CASSLDGQARETQYF	TGTGCTAGCAGCTTAGATGGACAGGCTCGGGAGACCCAGTACTTC
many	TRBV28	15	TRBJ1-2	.	CASSFSDRLAYGYTF	TGTGCCAGCAGTTTCTCTGACAGGCTCGCCTATGGCTACACCTTC
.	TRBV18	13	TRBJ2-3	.	CASSPTATDTQYF	TGTGCCAGCTCACCAACAGCCACAGATACGCAGTATTTT
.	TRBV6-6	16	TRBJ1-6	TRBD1	CASSYGSGGYNSPLHF	TGTGCCAGCAGTTACGGGTCAGGGGGCTATAATTCACCCCTCCACTTT
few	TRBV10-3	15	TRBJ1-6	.	CAIRASDSYNSPLHF	TGTGCCATCAGGGCCAGCGACTCCTATAATTCACCCCTCCACTTT
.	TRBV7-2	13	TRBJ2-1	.	CASSRESRNEQFF	TGTGCCAGCAGCCGGGAATCCCGGAATGAGCAGTTCTTC
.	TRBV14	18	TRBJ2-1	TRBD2	CASSQALLGLAGPNEQFF	TGTGCCAGCAGCCAAGCCCTCTTAGGCCTAGCGGGACCCAATGAGCAGTTCTTC
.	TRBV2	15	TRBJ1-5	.	CAKYSGHLSNQPQHF	TGTGCCAAATATAGTGGACACCTTAGCAATCAGCCCCAGCATTTT
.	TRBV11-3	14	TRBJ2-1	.	CASSPAFANNEQFF	TGTGCCAGCAGTCCTGCGTTTGCGAACAATGAGCAGTTCTTC
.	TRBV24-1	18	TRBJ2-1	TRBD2	CATSAAGLAGGPWNEQFF	TGTGCCACCAGTGCCGCTGGACTAGCGGGAGGGCCTTGGAATGAGCAGTTCTTC
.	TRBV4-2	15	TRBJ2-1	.	CASSQDGQRVNEQFF	TGTGCCAGCAGCCAAGATGGCCAGCGGGTCAATGAGCAGTTCTTC
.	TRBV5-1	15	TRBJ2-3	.	CASSQAYAGADTQYF	TGCGCCAGCAGCCAAGCCTACGCAGGGGCAGATACGCAGTATTTT
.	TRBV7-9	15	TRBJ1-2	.	CASSLPVPQAGGYTF	TGTGCCAGCAGCTTACCAGTACCACAGGCTGGTGGCTACACCTTC